This TCR beta chain was sequenced for a study of blood T cell repertoires in COVID-19. Study context: The origin of the acute and convalescent COVID-19 samples was the United States, Italy and Spain. Sources were T cells, B-cell-depleted T cells, or PBMCs; the material itself was cDNA or gDNA.

In the source study's methods: Amplification from reference gene primers served as the basis for estimated nucleated cell counts. Only in-frame clones appear in the TCRdb table, and some are missing; sequencing was by immunoSEQ multiplex PCR. V, J and clone size are those of that table, while D and trimming were read from the DNA. The sample lists around 90,000 clones, around 90% seen once, with roughly 15% in the top ten. Germline CDR1 is SGHTA and CDR2 is FQGNSA. The CDR3 sequence is 14 residues long. The ends lost 4 bases at V and 8 bases at J; junction bases unmatched: 4. The sequenced sample consisted of peripheral blood. J is TRBJ1-6 and V is TRBV7-2; TRBD1 matches 8 bases. The receptor's source is a male donor with acute or convalescent COVID-19. The DNA of the CDR3 is TGTGCCAGCAGCTCCGGACAGGGCGATTCACCCCTCCACTTT. Amino acid sequence: CASSSGQGDSPLHF.